This is a list of T cell receptor beta chains from one sample in a study of cytomegalovirus exposure and HLA in healthy donors. Clones were read by immunoSEQ multiplex PCR, and TCRdb kept only the in-frame ones, dropping some. This sample yields 50,000 or so clones, of which less than 75% are seen a single time; roughly 6.3% belongs to the top ten. Sequences were obtained from PBMCs. The receptors shown here come from a young man in good health and CMV-seronegative. Both conserved end residues are part of each CDR3. D genes are given only for firm matches. Size values are once, few and many counts, or a class for expanded clones, and some rows have none.

d_gene: TRBD2; v_gene: TRBV30; j_gene: TRBJ2-1; abundance: few; CDR3nt: TGTGCCGTAGAGCGGGAGGGCCAGAATGAGCAGTTCTTC; CDR3aa: CAVEREGQNEQFF
d_gene: TRBD1; v_gene: TRBV5-1; j_gene: TRBJ2-7; abundance: .; CDR3nt: TGCGCCAGCAGCCCTAGGACAGGGGGGATGAACGAGCAGTACTTC; CDR3aa: CASSPRTGGMNEQYF
d_gene: .; v_gene: TRBV14; j_gene: TRBJ2-7; abundance: .; CDR3nt: TGTGCCAGCAGCCAAGTTCCCCTACAGCAGTACTTC; CDR3aa: CASSQVPLQQYF
d_gene: .; v_gene: TRBV5-6; j_gene: TRBJ2-1; abundance: .; CDR3nt: TGTGCCAGCAGCTTCAGGCGGGGTCACAATGAGCAGTTCTTC; CDR3aa: CASSFRRGHNEQFF
d_gene: .; v_gene: TRBV29-1; j_gene: TRBJ2-7; abundance: few; CDR3nt: TGCAGCGCCAGAACCTCCTACGAGCAGTACTTC; CDR3aa: CSARTSYEQYF
d_gene: TRBD2; v_gene: TRBV5-1; j_gene: TRBJ2-1; abundance: .; CDR3nt: TGCGCCAGCAGCTTGGGTCTAGCGGGATCCTACAATGAGCAGTTCTTC; CDR3aa: CASSLGLAGSYNEQFF
d_gene: .; v_gene: TRBV9; j_gene: TRBJ2-7; abundance: .; CDR3nt: TGTGCCAGCAGCGTAGGGGCTCAGGGGCCCGACACCGAGCAGTACTTC; CDR3aa: CASSVGAQGPDTEQYF
d_gene: .; v_gene: TRBV2; j_gene: TRBJ2-1; abundance: .; CDR3nt: TGTGCCAGCAATCCGAGCTCCTACAATGAGCAGTTCTTC; CDR3aa: CASNPSSYNEQFF
d_gene: .; v_gene: TRBV7-6; j_gene: TRBJ1-4; abundance: .; CDR3nt: TGTGCCAGCAGCCCCATAGGCGGTGCAACTAATGAAAAACTGTTTTTT; CDR3aa: CASSPIGGATNEKLFF
d_gene: .; v_gene: TRBV5-1; j_gene: TRBJ2-1; abundance: .; CDR3nt: TGCGCCAGCAGCTCTGAGGGATCCGCCAATGAGCAGTTCTTC; CDR3aa: CASSSEGSANEQFF
d_gene: TRBD2; v_gene: TRBV9; j_gene: TRBJ2-5; abundance: .; CDR3nt: TGTGCCAGCAGCCCCCGTGGACTAGCGGGAATACAAGAGACCCAGTACTTC; CDR3aa: CASSPRGLAGIQETQYF
d_gene: TRBD2; v_gene: TRBV11-2; j_gene: TRBJ2-3; abundance: .; CDR3nt: TGTGCCAGCAGTCCAGCTCCTAGCGGGAGCACAGATACGCAGTATTTT; CDR3aa: CASSPAPSGSTDTQYF
d_gene: TRBD1; v_gene: TRBV27; j_gene: TRBJ1-5; abundance: .; CDR3nt: TGTGCCAGCAGCCAGGGACAGGGGGCTTATCAGCCCCAGCATTTT; CDR3aa: CASSQGQGAYQPQHF
d_gene: .; v_gene: TRBV6-6; j_gene: TRBJ2-5; abundance: .; CDR3nt: TGTGCCAGCAGGTGGCAGGGACAAGAGACCCAGTACTTC; CDR3aa: CASRWQGQETQYF
d_gene: .; v_gene: TRBV7-9; j_gene: TRBJ2-3; abundance: .; CDR3nt: TGTGCCAGCAGCGTACTAGCTTCGTTCGTGGATACGCAGTATTTT; CDR3aa: CASSVLASFVDTQYF
d_gene: .; v_gene: TRBV6-1; j_gene: TRBJ1-5; abundance: .; CDR3nt: TGTGCCAGCAGTGGGGAGAAGTCTCTCAATCAGCCCCAGCATTTT; CDR3aa: CASSGEKSLNQPQHF
d_gene: .; v_gene: TRBV2; j_gene: TRBJ1-2; abundance: .; CDR3nt: TGTGCCAGCAGTGAGTATAGGACAGAACTTAATGGCTACACCTTC; CDR3aa: CASSEYRTELNGYTF
d_gene: .; v_gene: TRBV6-5; j_gene: TRBJ2-2; abundance: .; CDR3nt: TGTGCCAGCAGAGGGGTAGGGAACACCGGGGAGCTGTTTTTT; CDR3aa: CASRGVGNTGELFF
d_gene: .; v_gene: TRBV6-5; j_gene: TRBJ2-1; abundance: .; CDR3nt: TGTGCCAGCAGTTACTCCCCCGGGGGGCGCATCAATGAGCAGTTCTTC; CDR3aa: CASSYSPGGRINEQFF
d_gene: .; v_gene: TRBV2; j_gene: TRBJ2-1; abundance: once; CDR3nt: TGTGCCAGCAGTGAAATGCCCGGGGTATCAAATGAGCAGTTCTTC; CDR3aa: CASSEMPGVSNEQFF
d_gene: TRBD1; v_gene: TRBV19; j_gene: TRBJ1-1; abundance: .; CDR3nt: TGTGCCAGTAGTCCGACAGGGGTAGGTACTGAAGCTTTCTTT; CDR3aa: CASSPTGVGTEAFF
d_gene: TRBD1; v_gene: TRBV6-6; j_gene: TRBJ1-1; abundance: .; CDR3nt: TGTGCCAGCAGGAAGACAGGGCTCAACACTGAAGCTTTCTTT; CDR3aa: CASRKTGLNTEAFF
d_gene: TRBD1; v_gene: TRBV4-1; j_gene: TRBJ1-4; abundance: .; CDR3nt: TGCGCCAGCAGCCGCACCGGGACAGGGGCTGAAAAACTGTTTTTT; CDR3aa: CASSRTGTGAEKLFF
d_gene: TRBD1; v_gene: TRBV2; j_gene: TRBJ1-5; abundance: .; CDR3nt: TGTGCCAGCAGCGGGATGACAGGGGGCGATCAGCCCCAGCATTTT; CDR3aa: CASSGMTGGDQPQHF
d_gene: .; v_gene: TRBV27; j_gene: TRBJ1-2; abundance: .; CDR3nt: TGTGCCAGCAGTCCCGGACAGCCCCGGTGGGGCTACACCTTC; CDR3aa: CASSPGQPRWGYTF
d_gene: .; v_gene: TRBV5-1; j_gene: TRBJ2-7; abundance: .; CDR3nt: TGCGCCAGCAGCTTGGGGACCTCGGGGGAAAAGCAGTACTTC; CDR3aa: CASSLGTSGEKQYF
d_gene: TRBD1; v_gene: TRBV5-5; j_gene: TRBJ2-5; abundance: few; CDR3nt: TGTGCCAGCAGCCTGACGACCGGGACAGGGGGTCGTGAGACCCAGTACTTC; CDR3aa: CASSLTTGTGGRETQYF
d_gene: .; v_gene: TRBV20-1; j_gene: TRBJ2-7; abundance: few; CDR3nt: TGCAGTGCTAGCCGAGCGCTCGAGCAGTACTTC; CDR3aa: CSASRALEQYF
d_gene: .; v_gene: TRBV25-1; j_gene: TRBJ1-1; abundance: .; CDR3nt: TGTGCCAGCAGTACTGGCGCTACGTCGGGGAACACTGAAGCTTTCTTT; CDR3aa: CASSTGATSGNTEAFF